The entry that follows covers one TCR beta chain sequence. Its antigen is unidentified. The data were obtained in a study of graft-versus-host responses after intestinal transplantation. Background on the study: Tacrolimus plus steroids were given to all recipients for approximately 3 years, preceded by anti-thymocyte globulin induction.

Profiled with immunoSEQ multiplex PCR; TCRdb holds only in-frame clones, not every one. The sample lists 60,000 to 80,000 clones; about 90% were seen once. V gave up 3 bases and J gave up 5 bases, with 14 bases separating them. CDR1 SNHLY and CDR2 FYNNEI come from the germline V gene. CDR3 length equals 15 residues. The chain employs TRBV2 and TRBJ2-1; weak D call: TRBD2 (6 bases). The TCR comes from a human donor who received an intestinal transplant. The specimen was unstimulated CD8+ T cells sorted from spleen or lymph node cells, collected before intestinal transplant. The CDR3 nucleotides read TGTGCCAGCAGTGATGGCGGGGTAAAAAACAATGAGCAGTTCTTC. Translated: CASSDGGVKNNEQFF.